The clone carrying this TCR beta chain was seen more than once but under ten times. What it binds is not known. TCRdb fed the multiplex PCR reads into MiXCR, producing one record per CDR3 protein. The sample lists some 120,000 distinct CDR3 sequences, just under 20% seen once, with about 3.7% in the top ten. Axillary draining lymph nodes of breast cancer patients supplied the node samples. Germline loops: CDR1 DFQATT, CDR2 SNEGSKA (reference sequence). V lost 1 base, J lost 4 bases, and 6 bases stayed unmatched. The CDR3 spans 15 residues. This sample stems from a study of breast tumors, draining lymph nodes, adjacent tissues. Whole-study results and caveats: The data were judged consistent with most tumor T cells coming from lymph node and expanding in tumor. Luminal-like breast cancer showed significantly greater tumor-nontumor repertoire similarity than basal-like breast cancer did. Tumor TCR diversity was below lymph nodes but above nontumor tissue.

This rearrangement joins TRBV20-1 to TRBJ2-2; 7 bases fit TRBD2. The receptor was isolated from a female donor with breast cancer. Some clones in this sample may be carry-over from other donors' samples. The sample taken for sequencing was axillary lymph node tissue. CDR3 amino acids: CSARGRGSPTGELFF. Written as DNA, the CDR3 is TGCAGTGCTAGAGGGCGCGGGAGTCCCACCGGGGAGCTGTTTTTT.